This T cell receptor beta chain was sequenced for a study of circulating and synovial CD4+ cells in juvenile arthritis. The method was immunoSEQ multiplex PCR; TCRdb's version includes in-frame clones alone and lacks a portion of them. This table has 2,700 or so clones, around nine tenths appearing once. V was pared by 5 bases and J by 4 bases, with 8 bases between. CDR3 length: 13 amino acids. CDR1 and CDR2 (germline): SGHAT, FQDESV (reference sequence). The sequence was obtained from a human donor with juvenile idiopathic arthritis. The rearrangement joins TRBV11-1 to TRBJ2-2; D ambiguous. Sequenced input: HLA-DR+ CD4+ T cells from blood. Subset of the sample: circulating pathogenic-like lymphocytes, sorted as HLA-DR+CD14-CD3+CD4+CD25low/- blood T cells. The CDR3 loop reads CASSPRSTGELFF. The CDR3 DNA reads as TGTGCCAGCAGCCCGAGGAGCACCGGGGAGCTGTTTTTT.